This entry is about one T cell receptor beta chain. Its specificity is not known. This specimen comes from a study of vaccination and CD4 T cells after COVID-19. The overall study: A CEFX pool, an HIV-1 Nef pool, or else no peptide went into the control cultures.

General study results and limits: Nearly all convalescent vaccine-specific clones, 304 of 307, recognized only SARS-CoV-2 spike. SARS-CoV-2-reactive clonotypes rose nonsignificantly, with the median going from around 20 to 38.

There are 13 residues in the CDR3. V shed 3 bases and J shed 2 bases, with 8 bases lying between them. CDR1 and CDR2 from the germline V gene are LGHNA and YNFKEQ. Specified treatment: roughly ten-day PBMC culture with coronavirus spike peptide pools or control peptides (ViraFEST assay). Scientists ran DNA taken from cultured CD4+ T cells through the Oncomine TCR Beta short-read assay for sequencing. TCRdb analysed the PCR reads with MiXCR anew, one entry per CDR3 protein. The table includes 5,700 or so distinct CDR3 sequences, around two fifths detected once. Sequenced input: CD4+ T cells from blood, cultured in vitro. The receptor was isolated from a human donor who had recovered from COVID-19. This sequence joins TRBV4-2 and TRBJ2-7, with D possibly TRBD1 on 6 matching bases. CDR3 sequence reads: CASSQDRTYEQYF. CDR3 DNA: TGTGCCAGCAGCCAGGACAGAACCTACGAGCAGTACTTC.